This T cell receptor beta chain was sequenced during a study of cytomegalovirus exposure and HLA in healthy donors. This CDR3 has 15 amino acids. Germline CDR1 reads SEHNR; CDR2 reads FQNEAQ (reference sequence). The germline V and J ends were trimmed by 3 bases and 1 base, with 9 bases remaining between them. Use of 60 Vbeta and 13 Jbeta primers characterized the PCR. Only in-frame clones appear in the TCRdb table, and some are missing; sequencing was by immunoSEQ multiplex PCR. Among roughly 160,000 clones listed, approximately 80% were seen once. The sample comprised PBMCs. The V and J genes are TRBV7-9 and TRBJ1-4, with a weak D call TRBD1 (6 bases). This sequence was found in a boy between 2 and 10 years old in good health and CMV-seronegative. The CDR3 nucleotides read TGTGCCAGCAGCTTTTCCAGGGGAACTAATGAAAAACTGTTTTTT. Encoded protein: CASSFSRGTNEKLFF.